This T cell receptor beta chain was obtained from a study of beta chain features in type 1 diabetes. Study results and caveats: The study found moderately but significantly shorter TCRB CDR3s in all four CD4+ subsets of Type 1 diabetes patients.

For this clone: Its antigen is not identified. In the same sample, other DNA sequences code for this CDR3.

What was sequenced were expressed TCRB transcripts, since all of the isolated RNA had been reverse transcribed. Using immunoSEQ multiplex PCR, the repertoire was profiled, and TCRdb retains in-frame clones only, with some absent. The table includes under 90,000 clones, roughly 31% detected once. This CDR3 has 13 residues. The V gene lost 3 bases and the J gene lost 0 bases, with 5 bases spanning the gap. CDR1 and CDR2 from the germline V gene are LNHDA and SQIVND (reference sequence). The sample was stem cell memory CD4+ T cells from blood. The receptor was derived from a woman between 18 and 29 years old in good health. The V and J genes are TRBV19 and TRBJ1-1, with D unresolved. CDR3 residues: CASSIQVNTEAFF. The CDR3 nucleotides read TGTGCCAGTAGTATCCAGGTGAACACTGAAGCTTTCTTT.